Shown below are 19 T cell receptor beta chains from a single sample sequenced in a study of blood T cell repertoires in COVID-19. Assay: immunoSEQ multiplex PCR; the TCRdb copy retains only in-frame clones and omits some. The data hold fewer than 85,000 clones, with approximately 89% observed a single time. What was sequenced was peripheral blood. Receptors were obtained from a human donor in a cohort sampled during active COVID-19.

The chain joins TRBV11-2 to TRBJ1-6; 7 bases are shared with TRBD1. The length of the CDR3 is 13 residues. From germline, CDR1 is SGHAT and CDR2 FQNNGV. V dropped 4 bases and J dropped 10; count of bases not matched to a gene: 4. Here the CDR3 reads CASSSKTGSPLHF. CDR3 bases: TGTGCCAGCAGCTCCAAGACAGGGTCACCCCTCCACTTT. Variable domain in full (rest from reference TRBV11-2 and TRBJ1-6): EAGVAQSPRYKIIEKRQSVAFWCNPISGHATLYWYQQILGQGPKLLIQFQNNGVVDDSQLPKDRFSAERLKGVDSTLKIQPAKLEDSAVYLCASSSKTGSPLHFGNGTRLTVT.

The genes are TRBV19 and TRBJ1-2; TRBD1 might be the D (5 bases). The V gene lost 2 bases and the J gene lost 5 bases, with 24 bases spanning the gap. CDR1 LNHDA and CDR2 SQIVND come from the germline V gene (reference sequence). CDR3 length equals 18 residues. CDR3 sequence: CASSILDSSSLRRYGYTF. The CDR3 coding sequence is TGTGCCAGTAGTATACTCGACAGCTCCTCTCTACGACGATATGGCTACACCTTC.

A remark on this clone: Mismatch with germline at one junction end may stem from a read error. The chain recombines TRBV7-9 with TRBJ2-7; D perhaps matches TRBD2 (5 bases). CDR1 and CDR2 (germline): SEHNR, FQNEAQ (reference sequence). CDR3 size: 15 residues. The chain's CDR3 is CASSLALGRSYEQYF. As DNA, the CDR3 is TGTGCCAGCAGCCTAGCCTTGGGGAGATCCTACGAGCAGTACTTC. The whole variable domain, remainder taken from reference TRBV7-9 and TRBJ2-7, is DTGVSQNPRHKITKRGQNVTFRCDPISEHNRLYWYRQTLGQGPEFLTYFQNEAQLEKSRLLSDRFSAERPKGSFSTLEIQRTEQGDSAMYLCASSLALGRSYEQYFGPGTRLTVT.

The chain has TRBV25-1 and TRBJ1-2; perhaps TRBD1 as D (6 bases). The V end was cut by 2 bases, the J end by 5 bases, with 6 bases between. Germline lookup yields CDR1 MGHDK and CDR2 SYGVNS. The CDR3 sequence is 12 residues long. CDR3 sequence reads: CASSEQGYGYTF. The CDR3 DNA reads as TGTGCCAGCAGTGAACAGGGGTATGGCTACACCTTC.

This clone was counted a single time. The chain couples TRBV18 to TRBJ1-3; TRBD1 agrees at 11 bases. Germline assignment: CDR1 KGHSH and CDR2 LQKENI. CDR3 size: 16 residues. The V segment lost 3 bases and the J segment 4 bases; nucleotides outside the gene matches: 5. CDR3 amino acids: CASSPGQGAPGNTIYF. The CDR3 DNA is TGTGCCAGCTCACCCGGACAGGGGGCTCCAGGAAACACCATATATTTT.

The V call is TRBV5-4, the J call TRBJ2-7; 9 nucleotides agree with TRBD2. With V trimmed by 4 bases and J by 5 bases, 7 bases remained unmatched. The CDR3 spans 14 residues. Germline CDR1 is SGHNT and CDR2 is YYREEE (reference sequence). This CDR3 reads CASSLYTSGHEQYF. The CDR3 coding sequence is TGTGCCAGCAGCCTATATACTAGCGGGCACGAGCAGTACTTC. Together with reference TRBV5-4 and TRBJ2-7, the CDR3 gives the full variable domain: ETGVTQSPTHLIKTRGQQVTLRCSSQSGHNTVSWYQQALGQGPQFIFQYYREEENGRGNFPPRFSGLQFPNYSSELNVNALELDDSALYLCASSLYTSGHEQYFGPGTRLTVT.

CDR3: CASSLAGTALNGYTF. DNA of the CDR3: TGTGCCAGCAGCTTAGCCGGGACAGCCCTTAATGGCTACACCTTC. The genes are TRBV5-4 and TRBJ1-2; 7 bases map to TRBD1. The CDR3 consists of 15 residues. V lost 2 bases to trimming and J lost 6 bases; unmatched junction nucleotides: 10. Germline-derived CDR1 and CDR2 are SGHNT and YYREEE (reference sequence).

The V call is TRBV6-5, the J call TRBJ1-2; D is perhaps TRBD1 (6 bases). Trimming stripped 5 bases from V and 10 bases from J, with 23 bases between. The CDR3 is 15 residues long. The germline V gene has CDR1 MNHEY and CDR2 SVGAGI. The chain's CDR3 is CASSPGAGEFLDYTF. The CDR3 bases are TGTGCCAGCAGTCCGGGTGCAGGGGAGTTCTTGGACTACACCTTC.

The chain couples TRBV28 to TRBJ1-2; the match to TRBD1 covers 7 bases. The junction had 2 bases not matched to a gene; V was cut back by 3 bases and J by 4 bases. Germline CDR1 is MDHEN and CDR2 is SYDVKM. The CDR3 sequence is 13 residues long. CDR3 loop: CASSLGTVYGYTF. CDR3 nucleotides: TGTGCCAGCAGTTTGGGGACAGTCTATGGCTACACCTTC.

The chain couples TRBV9 to TRBJ2-7, with 7 nucleotides matching TRBD1. The CDR3 length is 13 residues. Germline V lookup: CDR1 SGDLS, CDR2 YYNGEE. The trim removed 3 bases at V and 6 bases at J, leaving 6 bases unmatched. CDR3 sequence: CASSAPTGPEQYF. DNA for the CDR3: TGTGCCAGCAGCGCCCCGACAGGGCCCGAGCAGTACTTC. Full variable domain (outside the CDR3, taken from reference TRBV9 and TRBJ2-7): DSGVTQTPKHLITATGQRVTLRCSPRSGDLSVYWYQQSLDQGLQFLIQYYNGEERAKGNILERFSAQQFPDLHSELNLSSLELGDSALYFCASSAPTGPEQYFGPGTRLTVT.

The J gene is TRBJ1-4, the V gene TRBV4-3; 7 nucleotides align to TRBD1. The V segment lost 5 bases and the J segment 7 bases; nucleotides outside the gene matches: 10. The CDR3 covers 15 residues. Germline CDR1 reads LGHNA; CDR2 reads YSLEER. The CDR3 sequence is CASSSEGGAAEKLFF. CDR3 coding DNA: TGCGCCAGCAGCTCCGAAGGGGGCGCGGCTGAAAAACTGTTTTTT.

The chain has TRBV5-6 and TRBJ1-1; perhaps TRBD1 as D (5 bases). Trimming removed 5 bases from V and 3 bases from J, with 8 bases in between. CDR3 length: 12 residues. In germline, CDR1 is SGHDT, CDR2 YYEEEE. The CDR3, as DNA: TGTGCCAGCAGTTTACAGGACACTGAAGCTTTCTTT. This encodes CASSLQDTEAFF.

The chain employs TRBV11-2 and TRBJ2-3; a weak D match, TRBD2 (5 bases). V was clipped by 1 base and J by 0 bases, with 11 bases between them. CDR3 length: 16 amino acids. The germline gives CDR1 SGHAT, CDR2 FQNNGV. The CDR3: CASSLGLRVSTDTQYF. The CDR3 nucleotides are TGTGCCAGCAGCTTAGGCTTGAGGGTGAGCACAGATACGCAGTATTTT.

The V and J genes are TRBV28 and TRBJ2-7; 9 bases map to TRBD2. J was trimmed by 3 bases and V by 5 bases; bases with no gene match: 14. Germline lookup yields CDR1 MDHEN and CDR2 SYDVKM. This CDR3 region has 17 residues. The CDR3 bases are TGTGCCAGCAGTCCCCCCGATGTCAGCGGGGGGCACTACGAGCAGTACTTC. It specifies CASSPPDVSGGHYEQYF.

The table lists this clone with a count of one. This chain uses TRBV11-2 with TRBJ1-1, with 8 bases lining up with TRBD1. Germline loops: CDR1 SGHAT, CDR2 FQNNGV. V gave up 4 bases and J gave up 0 bases; unmatched junction bases: 7. The CDR3 sequence is 16 residues long. CDR3 DNA sequence: TGTGCCAGCAGCTCCGACAGGGGACCCATGAACACTGAAGCTTTCTTT. Translating it yields CASSSDRGPMNTEAFF.

The chain uses TRBV19 and TRBJ1-5; TRBD1 is a possible D gene (6 bases). The CDR3 runs 16 residues. V dropped 4 bases and J dropped 4 bases, with 17 bases sitting between them. The germline CDR1 and CDR2 sequences are LNHDA and SQIVND (reference sequence). The CDR3 bases are TGTGCCAGTAGTACGGAGGGGGGGGCAAGGAATCAGCCCCAGCATTTT. Translation: CASSTEGGARNQPQHF. Combining the CDR3 with reference TRBV19 and TRBJ1-5 gives the whole variable domain DGGITQSPKYLFRKEGQNVTLSCEQNLNHDAMYWYRQDPGQGLRLIYYSQIVNDFQKGDIAEGYSVSREKKESFPLTVTSAQKNPTAFYLCASSTEGGARNQPQHFGDGTRLSIL.

The sample holds a few counts of this clone. This chain joins TRBV2 and TRBJ2-7; TRBD1 might be the D (6 bases). Germline V gene lookup returns CDR1 SNHLY and CDR2 FYNNEI. V was shortened by 5 bases and J by 6 bases, with 20 bases between the two germline ends. The CDR3 is 15 amino acids. CDR3 sequence: CASSPQNHREGEQYF. The CDR3 DNA sequence: TGTGCCAGCAGTCCCCAGAACCACAGGGAAGGCGAGCAGTACTTC.

The chain recombines TRBV9 with TRBJ1-1; tentatively, D is TRBD1 (5 bases). Looked up from germline, CDR1 is SGDLS and CDR2 is YYNGEE. CDR3 length: 15 residues. V lost 2 bases to trimming and J lost 1 base, with 12 bases between them. The CDR3 region is CASSVSQGGNTEAFF. CDR3 nucleotide sequence: TGTGCCAGCAGCGTTTCGCAGGGAGGGAACACTGAAGCTTTCTTT.

The rearrangement uses TRBV7-2 and TRBJ2-5, with 12 positions matching TRBD2. CDR3 length equals 16 residues. Germline loops: CDR1 SGHTA, CDR2 FQGNSA. The trim removed 5 bases at V and 5 bases at J, leaving 9 bases unmatched. CDR3 DNA: TGTGCCAGCAGCCCCACTAGCGGGGGGATTCGGGAGACCCAGTACTTC. Translated: CASSPTSGGIRETQYF.